Sequencing of this T cell receptor beta chain was carried out in a study of early T cells in non-severe SARS-CoV-2 infection. Each cDNA molecule carried a unique molecular identifier. TCRdb itself ran the 5' RACE reads through MiXCR, one entry per CDR3 protein. The sample carries approximately 97,000 distinct CDR3 sequences, approximately 11% recorded once. This clonotype was observed a few times. CDR1 SGHVT and CDR2 SQSDAQ come from the germline V gene. V was trimmed by 5 bases and J by 12 bases, leaving 3 bases between them. CDR3 size: 8 residues. This clonotype was obtained from an adult who was a healthcare worker with PCR-confirmed SARS-CoV-2 infection or an uninfected control (not recorded which). The V and J genes are TRBV7-4 and TRBJ2-3; D ambiguous. Sequencing was performed on whole blood, taken at baseline. The CDR3 bases are TGTGCCAGCAGCCTTCAGTATTTT. It yields the protein CASSLQYF.